The rows below give T cell receptor beta chains drawn from one sample of a study of T cell responses to AZD1222 COVID-19 vaccine. Measured with immunoSEQ multiplex PCR; TCRdb has only the in-frame clones, and not every one. The sample has about 76,000 clones, around nine tenths seen once. Here the sequenced sample was peripheral blood, taken on day 0 of AZD1222 vaccination. Receptors originate from an adult in good health. Both conserved end residues are part of each CDR3.

V	J	CDR3
TRBV2	TRBJ1-5	CASREGTGQPQHF
TRBV18	TRBJ1-1	CASSPPGLNTEAFF
TRBV24-1	TRBJ2-5	CATSDPGQGAGETQYF
TRBV24-1	TRBJ2-7	CATSDLAGDSYEQYF
TRBV5-5	TRBJ1-2	CASSLAVGVYGYTF
TRBV18	TRBJ2-2	CASSTQRANTGELFF
TRBV19	TRBJ1-3	CASSIGEMGNTIYF
TRBV3-1/TRBV3-2	TRBJ2-3	CASSHTDTQYF
TRBV7-6	TRBJ1-4	CASSLGTGFGEKLFF
TRBV11-2	TRBJ1-2	CASSFSSHSGGYTF
TRBV7-3	TRBJ1-1	CASSLSQVPRGNTEAFF
TRBV19	TRBJ2-3	CASSILGWGTDTQYF